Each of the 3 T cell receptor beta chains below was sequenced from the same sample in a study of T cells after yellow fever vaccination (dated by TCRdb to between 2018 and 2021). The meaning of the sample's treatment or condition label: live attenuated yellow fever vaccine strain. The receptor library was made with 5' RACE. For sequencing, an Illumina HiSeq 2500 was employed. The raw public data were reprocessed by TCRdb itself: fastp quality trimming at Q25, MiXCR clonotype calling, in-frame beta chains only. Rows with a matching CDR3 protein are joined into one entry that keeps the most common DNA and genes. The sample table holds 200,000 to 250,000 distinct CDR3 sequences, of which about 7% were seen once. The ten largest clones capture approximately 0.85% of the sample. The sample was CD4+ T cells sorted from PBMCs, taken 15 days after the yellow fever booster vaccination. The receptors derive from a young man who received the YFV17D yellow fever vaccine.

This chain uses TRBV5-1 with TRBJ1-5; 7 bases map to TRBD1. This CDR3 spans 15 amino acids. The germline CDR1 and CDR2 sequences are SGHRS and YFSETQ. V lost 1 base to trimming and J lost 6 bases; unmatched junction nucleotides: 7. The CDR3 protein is CASSLWPGGAQPQHF. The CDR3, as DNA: TGCGCCAGCAGCTTGTGGCCAGGGGGAGCTCAGCCCCAGCATTTT.

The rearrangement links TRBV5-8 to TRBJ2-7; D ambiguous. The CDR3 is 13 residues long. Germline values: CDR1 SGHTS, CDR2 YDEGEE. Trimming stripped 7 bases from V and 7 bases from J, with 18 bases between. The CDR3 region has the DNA TGTGCCAGCGGCCCTAGGCTACTGGGGGAGCAGTACTTC. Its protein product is CASGPRLLGEQYF.

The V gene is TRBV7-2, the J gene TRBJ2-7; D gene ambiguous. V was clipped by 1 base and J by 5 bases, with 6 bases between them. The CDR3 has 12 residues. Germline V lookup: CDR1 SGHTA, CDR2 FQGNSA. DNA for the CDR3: TGTGCCAGCAGCTTAGGGGCCCACGAGCAGTACTTC. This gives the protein CASSLGAHEQYF.